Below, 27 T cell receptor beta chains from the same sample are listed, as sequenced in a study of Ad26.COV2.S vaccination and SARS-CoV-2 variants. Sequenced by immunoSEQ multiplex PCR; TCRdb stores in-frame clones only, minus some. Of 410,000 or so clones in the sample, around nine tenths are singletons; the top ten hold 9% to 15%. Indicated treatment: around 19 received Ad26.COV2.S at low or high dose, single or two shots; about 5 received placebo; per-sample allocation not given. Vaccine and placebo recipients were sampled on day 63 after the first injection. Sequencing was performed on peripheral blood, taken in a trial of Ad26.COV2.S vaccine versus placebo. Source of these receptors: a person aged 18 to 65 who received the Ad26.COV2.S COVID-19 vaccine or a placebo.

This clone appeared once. The CDR3 protein is CASSELRATSTDTQYF. The CDR3 DNA sequence: TGTGCCAGCAGCGAACTTCGAGCGACTAGCACAGATACGCAGTATTTT. The genes are TRBV7-9 and TRBJ2-3; no reliable D call. The V gene's germline CDR1 is SEHNR and CDR2 FQNEAQ (reference sequence). Trimming left V 5 bases short and J 0 bases short, with 15 bases between. The CDR3 length is 16 residues.

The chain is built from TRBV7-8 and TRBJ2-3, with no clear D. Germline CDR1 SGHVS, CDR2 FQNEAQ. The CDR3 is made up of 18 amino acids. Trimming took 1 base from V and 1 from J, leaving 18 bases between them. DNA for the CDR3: TGTGCCAGCAGCTTAGTGTGGCCAGATGCATTTGGCACAGATACGCAGTATTTT. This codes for CASSLVWPDAFGTDTQYF.

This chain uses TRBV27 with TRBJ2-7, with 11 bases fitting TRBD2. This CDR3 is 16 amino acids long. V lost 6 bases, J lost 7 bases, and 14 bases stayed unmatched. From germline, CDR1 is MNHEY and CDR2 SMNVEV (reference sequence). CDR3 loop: CASRPTSGSSTREQYF. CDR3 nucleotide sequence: TGTGCCAGCAGACCAACTAGCGGGAGTTCCACGAGGGAGCAGTACTTC.

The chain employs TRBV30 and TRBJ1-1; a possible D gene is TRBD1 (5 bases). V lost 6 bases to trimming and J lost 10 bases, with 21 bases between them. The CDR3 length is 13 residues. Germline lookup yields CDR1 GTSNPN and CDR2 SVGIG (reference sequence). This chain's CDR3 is CACLPWAGVRAFF. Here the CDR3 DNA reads TGTGCCTGTTTACCCTGGGCGGGGGTACGAGCTTTCTTT.

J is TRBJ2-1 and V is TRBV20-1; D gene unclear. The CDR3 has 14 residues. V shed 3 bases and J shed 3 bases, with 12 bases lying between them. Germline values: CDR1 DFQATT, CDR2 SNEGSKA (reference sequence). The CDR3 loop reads CSASLQLNYNEQFF. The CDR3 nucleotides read TGCAGTGCTAGTTTGCAGCTGAACTACAATGAGCAGTTCTTC.

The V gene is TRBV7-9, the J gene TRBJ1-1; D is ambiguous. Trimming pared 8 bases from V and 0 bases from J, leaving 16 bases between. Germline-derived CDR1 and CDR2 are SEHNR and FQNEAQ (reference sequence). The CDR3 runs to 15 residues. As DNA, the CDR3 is TGTGCCAGCTTGATAATCGGCACTTTGAACACTGAAGCTTTCTTT. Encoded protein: CASLIIGTLNTEAFF.

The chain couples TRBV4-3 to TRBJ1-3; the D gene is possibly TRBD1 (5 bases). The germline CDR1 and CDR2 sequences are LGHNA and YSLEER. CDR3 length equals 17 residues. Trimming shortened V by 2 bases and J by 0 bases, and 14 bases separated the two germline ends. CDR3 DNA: TGCGCCAGCAGCCAAAATTACGAGGGGCTCTCTGGAAACACCATATATTTT. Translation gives CASSQNYEGLSGNTIYF.

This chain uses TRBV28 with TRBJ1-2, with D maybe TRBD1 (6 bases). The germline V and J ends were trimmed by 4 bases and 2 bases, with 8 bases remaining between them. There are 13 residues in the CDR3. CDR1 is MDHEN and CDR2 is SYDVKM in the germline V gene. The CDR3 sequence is CASSYRVNYGYTF. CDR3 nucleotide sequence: TGTGCCAGCAGTTACAGGGTCAACTATGGCTACACCTTC.

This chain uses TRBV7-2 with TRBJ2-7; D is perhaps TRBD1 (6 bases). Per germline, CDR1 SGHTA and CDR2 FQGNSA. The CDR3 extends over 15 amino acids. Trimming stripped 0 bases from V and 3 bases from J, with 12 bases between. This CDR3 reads CASSLAGTGLYEQYF. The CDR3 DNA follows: TGTGCCAGCAGCTTAGCTGGTACAGGGCTCTACGAGCAGTACTTC.

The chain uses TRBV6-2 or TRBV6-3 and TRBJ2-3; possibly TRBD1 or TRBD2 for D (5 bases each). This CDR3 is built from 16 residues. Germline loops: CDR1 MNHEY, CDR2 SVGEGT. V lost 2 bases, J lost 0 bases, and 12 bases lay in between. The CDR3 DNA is TGTGCCAGCAGTTACCGTACGGGGCTTAGCACAGATACGCAGTATTTT. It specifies CASSYRTGLSTDTQYF.

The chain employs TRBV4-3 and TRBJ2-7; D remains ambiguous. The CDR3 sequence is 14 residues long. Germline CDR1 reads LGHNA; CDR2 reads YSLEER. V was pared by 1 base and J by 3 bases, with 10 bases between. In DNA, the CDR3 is TGCGCCAGCAGCCAAGGTATCGTTAGCTACGAGCAGTACTTC. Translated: CASSQGIVSYEQYF.

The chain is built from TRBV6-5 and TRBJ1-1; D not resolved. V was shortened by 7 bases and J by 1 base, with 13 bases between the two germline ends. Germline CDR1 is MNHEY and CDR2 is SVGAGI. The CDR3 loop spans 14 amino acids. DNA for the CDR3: TGTGCCAGCAAGAACGGACGGCAGAACACTGAAGCTTTCTTT. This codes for CASKNGRQNTEAFF.

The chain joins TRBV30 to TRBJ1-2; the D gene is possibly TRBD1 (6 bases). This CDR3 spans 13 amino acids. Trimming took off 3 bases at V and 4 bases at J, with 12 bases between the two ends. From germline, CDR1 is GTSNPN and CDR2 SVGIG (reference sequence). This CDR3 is CAWSETGVYGYTF. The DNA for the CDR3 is TGTGCCTGGAGCGAGACAGGCGTCTATGGCTACACCTTC.

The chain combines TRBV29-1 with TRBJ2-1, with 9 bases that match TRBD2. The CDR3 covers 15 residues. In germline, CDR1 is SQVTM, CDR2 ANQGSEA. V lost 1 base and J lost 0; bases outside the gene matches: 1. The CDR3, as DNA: TGCAGCGTTGAAGGCGGGAGGGCCTCCTACAATGAGCAGTTCTTC. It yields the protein CSVEGGRASYNEQFF.

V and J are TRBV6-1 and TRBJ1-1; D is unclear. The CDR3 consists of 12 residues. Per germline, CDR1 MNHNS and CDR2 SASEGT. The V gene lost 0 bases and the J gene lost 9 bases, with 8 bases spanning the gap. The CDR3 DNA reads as TGTGCCAGCAGTGAAGCGCGCACCCAAGCTTTCTTT. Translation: CASSEARTQAFF.

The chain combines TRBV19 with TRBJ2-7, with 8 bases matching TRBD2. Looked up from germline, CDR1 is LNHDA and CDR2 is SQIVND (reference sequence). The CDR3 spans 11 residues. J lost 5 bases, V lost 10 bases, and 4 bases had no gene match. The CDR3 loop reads CATGGADEQYF. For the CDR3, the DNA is TGTGCCACCGGGGGGGCCGACGAGCAGTACTTC.

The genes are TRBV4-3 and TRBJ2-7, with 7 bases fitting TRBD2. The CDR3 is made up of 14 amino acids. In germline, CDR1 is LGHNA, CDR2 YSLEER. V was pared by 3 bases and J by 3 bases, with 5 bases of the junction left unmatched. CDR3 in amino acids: CASSQGRGVYEQYF. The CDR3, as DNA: TGCGCCAGCAGCCAGGGGAGGGGAGTCTACGAGCAGTACTTC.

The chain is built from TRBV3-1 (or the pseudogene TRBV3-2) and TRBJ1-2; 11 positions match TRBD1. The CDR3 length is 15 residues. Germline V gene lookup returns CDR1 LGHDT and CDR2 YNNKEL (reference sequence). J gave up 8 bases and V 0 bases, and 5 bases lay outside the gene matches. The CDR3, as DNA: TGTGCCAGCAGCCAAGACTGGACAGGGGGCAGAGGCTACACCTTC. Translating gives CASSQDWTGGRGYTF.

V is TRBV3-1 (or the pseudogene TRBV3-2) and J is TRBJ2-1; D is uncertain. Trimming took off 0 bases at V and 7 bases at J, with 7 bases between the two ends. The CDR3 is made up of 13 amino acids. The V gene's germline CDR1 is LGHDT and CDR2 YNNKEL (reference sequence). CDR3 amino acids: CASSQEGWNEQFF. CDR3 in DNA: TGTGCCAGCAGCCAAGAGGGGTGGAATGAGCAGTTCTTC.

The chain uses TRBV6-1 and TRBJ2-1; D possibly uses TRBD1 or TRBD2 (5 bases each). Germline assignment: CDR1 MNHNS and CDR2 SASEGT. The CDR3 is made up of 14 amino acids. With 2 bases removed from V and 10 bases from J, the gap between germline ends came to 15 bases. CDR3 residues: CASSEFVGAYEQFF. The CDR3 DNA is TGTGCCAGCAGTGAATTCGTCGGGGCGTACGAGCAGTTCTTC.

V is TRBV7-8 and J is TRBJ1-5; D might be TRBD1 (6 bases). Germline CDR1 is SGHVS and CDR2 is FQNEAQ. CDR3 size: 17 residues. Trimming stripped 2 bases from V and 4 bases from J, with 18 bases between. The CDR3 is CASSLLPGGAPNQPQHF. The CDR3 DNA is TGTGCCAGCAGCTTACTTCCGGGGGGGGCGCCAAATCAGCCCCAGCATTTT.

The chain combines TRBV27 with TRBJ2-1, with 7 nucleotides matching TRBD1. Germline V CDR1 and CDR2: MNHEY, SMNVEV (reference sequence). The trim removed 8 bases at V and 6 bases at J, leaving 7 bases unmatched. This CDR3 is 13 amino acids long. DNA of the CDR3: TGTGCCAGCGGGACAGTTGGATTCAATGAGCAGTTCTTC. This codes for CASGTVGFNEQFF.

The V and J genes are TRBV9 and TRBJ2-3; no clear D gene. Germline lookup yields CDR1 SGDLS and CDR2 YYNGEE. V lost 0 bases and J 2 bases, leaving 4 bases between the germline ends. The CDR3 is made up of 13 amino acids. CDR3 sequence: CASSVAVTDTQYF. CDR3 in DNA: TGTGCCAGCAGCGTAGCAGTCACAGATACGCAGTATTTT.

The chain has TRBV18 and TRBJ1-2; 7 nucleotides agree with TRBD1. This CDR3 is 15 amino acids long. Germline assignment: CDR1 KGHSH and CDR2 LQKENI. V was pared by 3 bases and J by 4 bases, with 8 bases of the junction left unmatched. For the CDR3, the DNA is TGTGCCAGCTCACCGGACCTGACAGGGACCTATGGCTACACCTTC. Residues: CASSPDLTGTYGYTF.

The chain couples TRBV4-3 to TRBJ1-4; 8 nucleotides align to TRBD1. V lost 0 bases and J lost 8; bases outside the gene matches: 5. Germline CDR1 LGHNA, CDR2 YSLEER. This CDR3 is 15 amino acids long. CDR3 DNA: TGCGCCAGCAGCCAAGACCCAGGGGGCGGGGAAAAACTGTTTTTT. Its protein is CASSQDPGGGEKLFF.

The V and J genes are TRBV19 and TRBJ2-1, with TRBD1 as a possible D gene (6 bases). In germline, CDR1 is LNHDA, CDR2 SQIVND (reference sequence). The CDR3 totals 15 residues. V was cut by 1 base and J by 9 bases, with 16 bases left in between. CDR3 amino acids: CASSIVLGANGEQFF. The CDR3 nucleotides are TGTGCCAGTAGTATAGTTCTGGGGGCGAATGGTGAGCAGTTCTTC. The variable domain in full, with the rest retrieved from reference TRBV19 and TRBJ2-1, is DGGITQSPKYLFRKEGQNVTLSCEQNLNHDAMYWYRQDPGQGLRLIYYSQIVNDFQKGDIAEGYSVSREKKESFPLTVTSAQKNPTAFYLCASSIVLGANGEQFFGPGTRLTVL.

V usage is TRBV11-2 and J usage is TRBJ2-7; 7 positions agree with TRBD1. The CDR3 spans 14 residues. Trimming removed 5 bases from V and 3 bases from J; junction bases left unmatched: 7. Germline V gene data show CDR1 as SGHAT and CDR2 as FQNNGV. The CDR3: CASSVWDRVYEQYF. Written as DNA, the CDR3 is TGTGCCAGCAGCGTGTGGGACAGAGTCTACGAGCAGTACTTC.